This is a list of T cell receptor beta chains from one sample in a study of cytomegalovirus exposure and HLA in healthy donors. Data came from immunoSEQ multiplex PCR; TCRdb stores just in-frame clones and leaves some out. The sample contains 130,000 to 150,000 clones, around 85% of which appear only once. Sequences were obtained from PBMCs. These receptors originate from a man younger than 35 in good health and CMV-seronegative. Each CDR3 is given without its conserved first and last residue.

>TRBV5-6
ASSLYVHGELF
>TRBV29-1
SVKNSYGYT
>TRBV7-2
ASSFLEGNTEAF
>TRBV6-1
ASMWAGWNTEAF
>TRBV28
ASSFGVGGLYEQY
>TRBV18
ASSPGGYNEAF
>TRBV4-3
ASSQFYSGKNEQY
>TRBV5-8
ASSLRGLNTGELF
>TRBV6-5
ASSPTEAGEEKLF
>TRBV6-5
ASSSSDWKGTQY
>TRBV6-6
ASTAADTGELF
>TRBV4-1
ASSQERGVPYEQY
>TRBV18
ASSDNRDRVGEQY
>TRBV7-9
ASSSGGMGEQF
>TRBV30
AWSVLPGLAGIVSYNEQF
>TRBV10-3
AISESGLAERGRREQY
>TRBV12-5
ATPEAQY